Given below is one T cell receptor (beta chain) in context. Data came from immunoSEQ multiplex PCR; TCRdb stores just in-frame clones and leaves some out. The sample lists about 130,000 clones, about 89% occurring once. The sample comes from a study of blood T cell repertoires in COVID-19. For the study at large: Samples representing acute and convalescent COVID-19 were sourced from the United States, Italy and Spain. The cDNA or gDNA used as material had been derived from T cells, B-cell-depleted T cells, or PBMCs.

The specimen sequenced was peripheral blood. The receptor was derived from a woman between 70 and 85 years old with COVID-19, enrolled during active disease.

CDR3 loop: CASSDQGWRNTEAFF. CDR3 nucleotides: TGTGCCAGCAGTGACCAGGGGTGGAGGAACACTGAAGCTTTCTTT. The chain joins TRBV2 to TRBJ1-1; a weak D match, TRBD1 (6 bases). This CDR3 region has 15 residues. Trimming left V 3 bases short and J 1 base short, with 12 bases between. Germline CDR1 reads SNHLY; CDR2 reads FYNNEI.